This T cell receptor beta chain emerged from a study of blood T cell repertoires in COVID-19. Across the whole study: From the United States, Italy and Spain came samples of acute and convalescent COVID-19.

V lost 0 bases, J lost 0 bases, and 5 bases stayed unmatched. The CDR3 has 18 residues. The germline V gene has CDR1 SGDLS and CDR2 YYNGEE. Clones were read by immunoSEQ multiplex PCR, and TCRdb kept only the in-frame ones, dropping some. Of about 190,000 clones listed, approximately 80% are singletons. The study recruited people aged about 18 to 90 years across approximately 23 US areas. This clone was seen more than once but under ten times. The TCR was taken from a woman aged 50 to 60 who had recovered from COVID-19. Specimen: PBMCs or T cells enriched from blood (not recorded which). This chain joins TRBV9 and TRBJ2-1; 11 nucleotides agree with TRBD2. The CDR3 here is CASSVGLAGRLSYNEQFF. The CDR3 coding sequence is TGTGCCAGCAGCGTAGGACTAGCGGGGCGACTCTCCTACAATGAGCAGTTCTTC.